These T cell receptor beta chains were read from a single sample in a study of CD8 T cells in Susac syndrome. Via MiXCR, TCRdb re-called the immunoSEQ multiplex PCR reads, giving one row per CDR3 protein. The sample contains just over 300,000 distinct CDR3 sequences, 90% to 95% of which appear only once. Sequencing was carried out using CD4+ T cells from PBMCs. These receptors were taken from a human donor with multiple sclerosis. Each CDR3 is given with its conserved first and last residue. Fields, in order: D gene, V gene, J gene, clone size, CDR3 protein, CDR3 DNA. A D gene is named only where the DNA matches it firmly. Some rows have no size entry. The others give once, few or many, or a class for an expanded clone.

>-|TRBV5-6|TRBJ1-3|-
CASSLGGSNSGNTIYF
TGTGCCAGCAGCTTGGGAGGATCAAACTCTGGAAACACCATATATTTT
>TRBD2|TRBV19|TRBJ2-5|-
CASSLGLAGEQETQYF
TGTGCCAGTAGCCTAGGACTAGCGGGAGAGCAAGAGACCCAGTACTTC
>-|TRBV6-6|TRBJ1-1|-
CASSPGRERVFF
TGTGCCAGCAGCCCGGGGCGTGAGAGGGTTTTCTTT
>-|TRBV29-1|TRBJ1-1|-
CSVEVTGDNTEAFF
TGCAGCGTTGAAGTAACCGGGGACAACACTGAAGCTTTCTTT
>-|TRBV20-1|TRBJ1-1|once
CSARVTGGTEAFF
TGCAGTGCTAGAGTAACGGGGGGCACTGAAGCTTTCTTT
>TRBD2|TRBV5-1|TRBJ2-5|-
CASSRTSGKQETQYF
TGCGCCAGCAGTCGCACTAGCGGAAAGCAAGAGACCCAGTACTTC
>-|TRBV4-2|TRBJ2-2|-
CASSQGLEHFSSGELFF
TGTGCCAGCAGCCAAGGTCTAGAGCATTTTTCCTCCGGGGAGCTGTTTTTT
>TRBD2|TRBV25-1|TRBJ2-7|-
CASSESQGKSGRRTFSYEQYF
TGTGCCAGCAGTGAATCACAGGGAAAGAGCGGGAGGCGAACCTTCTCCTACGAGCAGTACTTC
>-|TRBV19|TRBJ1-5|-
CASNTARNQPQHF
TGTGCCAGTAATACAGCTCGCAATCAGCCCCAGCATTTT
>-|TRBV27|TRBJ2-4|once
CASSSLQFLAKNIQYF
TGTGCCAGCAGTTCCCTCCAATTTCTAGCCAAAAACATTCAGTACTTC
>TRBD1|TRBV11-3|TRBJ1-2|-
CASSLDPGRGNGYTF
TGTGCCAGCAGCTTAGATCCGGGCAGGGGGAATGGCTACACCTTC
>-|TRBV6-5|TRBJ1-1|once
CASSYGRKGTEAFF
TGTGCCAGCAGTTACGGGAGGAAAGGGACTGAAGCTTTCTTT
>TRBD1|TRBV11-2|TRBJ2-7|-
CASSLIQRTGAYEQYF
TGTGCCAGCAGCCTCATCCAAAGGACAGGTGCCTACGAGCAGTACTTC
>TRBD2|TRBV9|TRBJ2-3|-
CASSVGASGGTDTQYF
TGTGCCAGCAGCGTAGGGGCTAGCGGCGGCACAGATACGCAGTATTTT
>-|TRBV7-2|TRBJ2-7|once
CASSLWLREQYF
TGTGCCAGCAGCTTATGGCTCCGGGAGCAGTACTTC
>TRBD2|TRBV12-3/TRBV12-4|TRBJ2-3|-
CASSASGRLTDTQYF
TGTGCCAGCAGTGCTAGCGGGAGGCTCACAGATACGCAGTATTTT
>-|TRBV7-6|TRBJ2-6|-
CASSGGVRGANVLTF
TGTGCCAGCAGCGGTGGGGTGCGAGGGGCCAACGTCCTGACTTTC
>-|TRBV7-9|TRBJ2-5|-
CASSLFPHETQYF
TGTGCCAGCAGCTTATTCCCCCACGAGACCCAGTACTTC
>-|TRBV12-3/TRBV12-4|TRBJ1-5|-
CASSFGGDDQPQHF
TGTGCCAGCAGTTTTGGGGGGGACGATCAGCCCCAGCATTTT
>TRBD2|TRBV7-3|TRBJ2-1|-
CASSLRGSGHSYNEQFF
TGTGCCAGCAGCTTAAGGGGTAGCGGGCACTCCTACAATGAGCAGTTCTTC
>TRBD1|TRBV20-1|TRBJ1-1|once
CSAKGQMNTEAFF
TGCAGTGCGAAGGGACAGATGAACACTGAAGCTTTCTTT
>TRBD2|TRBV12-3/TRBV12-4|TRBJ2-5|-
CASRTSAVQETQYF
TGTGCCTCACGGACTAGCGCGGTTCAAGAGACCCAGTACTTC
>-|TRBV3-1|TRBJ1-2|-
CASSQDAWGYTF
TGTGCCAGCAGCCAAGATGCATGGGGCTACACCTTC
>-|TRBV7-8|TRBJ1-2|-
CASSVDRAYDGYTF
TGTGCCAGCAGCGTCGACAGAGCCTATGATGGCTACACCTTC
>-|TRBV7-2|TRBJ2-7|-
CASSLAGLEVYEQYF
TGTGCCAGCAGCTTAGCGGGGCTGGAAGTCTACGAGCAGTACTTC
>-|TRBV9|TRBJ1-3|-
CASSPDGNSGNTIYF
TGTGCCAGCAGCCCGGACGGAAACTCTGGAAACACCATATATTTT
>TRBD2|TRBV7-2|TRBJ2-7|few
CASSQGSGRRGEQYF
TGTGCCAGCAGCCAAGGTAGCGGGAGACGCGGCGAGCAGTACTTC
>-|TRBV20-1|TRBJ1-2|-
CSARDLGTQHYGYTF
TGCAGTGCTAGAGATCTTGGCACCCAGCACTATGGCTACACCTTC